This T cell receptor (beta chain) is drawn from a study of blood T cell repertoires in COVID-19. Study summary: Acute-phase and convalescent COVID-19 samples originated in the United States, Italy and Spain. The analysed material was cDNA or gDNA that came from T cells, B-cell-depleted T cells, or PBMCs.

This clone was counted a few times. V dropped 1 base and J dropped 1 base, with 10 bases sitting between them. Per germline, CDR1 MGHRA and CDR2 YSYEKL. This CDR3 region has 15 residues. Per the original data handling: Reference gene primer amplification gave estimated nucleated cell counts. Data came from immunoSEQ multiplex PCR; TCRdb stores just in-frame clones and leaves some out. V and J calls and clone size come straight from that table; D and trimming were deduced from the DNA. The table shows tens of thousands of clones, with about nine tenths occurring only once. The receptor was isolated from a woman aged 70 to 79 with active COVID-19. Sequencing was performed on peripheral blood. The chain couples TRBV4-1 to TRBJ1-2; D gene uncertain. The CDR3 DNA sequence: TGCGCCAGCAGCCAAGGTGGGCGCAGTAACTATGGCTACACCTTC. This codes for CASSQGGRSNYGYTF.